This TCR beta chain was sequenced for a study of beta chain features in type 1 diabetes. Study findings and constraints: Compared with healthy donors, patients appeared to share more similar naive, central memory and regulatory TCRB repertoires.

This CDR3 has 13 residues. Germline V lookup: CDR1 SGHDT, CDR2 YYEEEE. The V and J ends lost 5 bases and 16 bases respectively, with 22 bases between them. To note about this clone: Its antigen remains unidentified.

The isolated RNA, all of it, was reverse transcribed, so expressed TCRB transcripts were what got sequenced. Assay: immunoSEQ multiplex PCR; the TCRdb copy retains only in-frame clones and omits some. The profile shows about 340,000 clones, approximately 8.2% of them singletons. This clonotype originated in a woman between 18 and 29 years old in good health. The source material was central memory CD4+ T cells from blood. The chain is built from TRBV5-6 and TRBJ2-1; D is possibly TRBD2 (5 bases). The CDR3: CASRRPATQRLFF. CDR3 DNA: TGTGCCAGCAGGAGACCAGCGACCCAGCGGCTCTTCTTC.